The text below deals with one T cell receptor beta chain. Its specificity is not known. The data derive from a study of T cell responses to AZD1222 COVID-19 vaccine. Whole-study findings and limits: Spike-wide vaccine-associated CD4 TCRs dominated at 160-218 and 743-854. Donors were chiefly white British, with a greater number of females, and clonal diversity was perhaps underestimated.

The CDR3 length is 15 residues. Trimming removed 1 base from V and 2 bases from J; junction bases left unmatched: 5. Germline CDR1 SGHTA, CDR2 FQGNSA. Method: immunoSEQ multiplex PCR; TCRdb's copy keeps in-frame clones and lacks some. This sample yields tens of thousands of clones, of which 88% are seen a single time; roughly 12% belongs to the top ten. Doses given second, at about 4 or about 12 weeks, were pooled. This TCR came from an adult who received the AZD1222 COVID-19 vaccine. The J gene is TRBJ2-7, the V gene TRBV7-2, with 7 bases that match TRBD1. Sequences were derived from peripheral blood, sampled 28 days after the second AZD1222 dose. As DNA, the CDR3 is TGTGCCAGCAGCTTAGGTGGGACAGCTACCTACGAGCAGTACTTC. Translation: CASSLGGTATYEQYF.